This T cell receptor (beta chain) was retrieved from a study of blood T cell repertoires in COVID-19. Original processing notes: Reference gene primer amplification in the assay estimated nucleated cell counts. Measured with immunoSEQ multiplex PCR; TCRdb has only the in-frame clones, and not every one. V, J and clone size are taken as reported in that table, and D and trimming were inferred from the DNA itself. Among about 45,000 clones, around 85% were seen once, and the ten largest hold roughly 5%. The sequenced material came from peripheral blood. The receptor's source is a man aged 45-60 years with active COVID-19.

The CDR3 bases are TGTGCCAGCAGCGCTAGCGGAGCGAACACCGGGGAGCTGTTTTTT. It codes for CASSASGANTGELFF. The chain carries TRBV9 and TRBJ2-2; 7 nucleotides match TRBD2. V lost 3 bases to trimming and J lost 0 bases; unmatched junction nucleotides: 2. CDR1 and CDR2 (germline): SGDLS, YYNGEE. This CDR3 contains 15 residues.